Here is one TCR beta chain with its context. This sample is drawn from a study of blood T cell repertoires in COVID-19. About the study: COVID-19 samples from acute and convalescent phases originated in the United States, Italy and Spain. T cells, B-cell-depleted T cells, or PBMCs supplied cDNA or gDNA.

The CDR3 has 16 amino acids. The germline V gene encodes CDR1 KGHSH and CDR2 LQKENI. The germline V and J ends were trimmed by 1 base and 1 base, with 13 bases remaining between them. Per the study methods: Reference gene primers were amplified, and this amplification served to estimate nucleated cell counts. Profiling relied on immunoSEQ multiplex PCR, and the TCRdb table lists in-frame clones only, not all of them. The DNA gave D and trimming, while V, J and clone size come from that table. The repertoire includes fewer than 200,000 clones, approximately 86% of them detected once, and 2.7% sits in the top ten.

The sample comprised peripheral blood. This sequence was found in a middle-aged man with active or convalescent COVID-19. The chain is built from TRBV18 and TRBJ2-5; D ambiguous. CDR3 sequence (DNA): TGTGCCAGCTCACCACGATCCTCACAGACCCAAGAGACCCAGTACTTC. Translating it yields CASSPRSSQTQETQYF.